This TCR beta chain is from a study of cytomegalovirus exposure and HLA in healthy donors. Overall study findings and caveats: Donor immune exposure was known only as CMV serostatus.

Germline lookup yields CDR1 SGHRS and CDR2 YFSETQ. The CDR3 runs to 13 residues. The V gene lost 4 bases and the J gene lost 8 bases, with 12 bases spanning the gap. 60 Vbeta and 13 Jbeta primers were used in PCR. Profiled with immunoSEQ multiplex PCR; TCRdb holds only in-frame clones, not every one. Among 150,000 or so clones, roughly 64% were seen once, and the ten largest hold about 3%. A few counts support this clone. No antigen is known for it. The J gene is TRBJ2-2, the V gene TRBV5-1, with D possibly TRBD2 on 6 matching bases. The sample comprised PBMCs. This clonotype was obtained from a woman aged 30 to 39 in good health and CMV-seropositive. CDR3 protein: CASSGGVAGELFF. The CDR3 nucleotides read TGCGCCAGCAGCGGAGGGGTTGCTGGGGAGCTGTTTTTT.